These 27 T cell receptor beta chains originate from one sample sequenced in a study of blood T cell repertoires in COVID-19. Profiling relied on immunoSEQ multiplex PCR, and the TCRdb table lists in-frame clones only, not all of them. In the table there are over 90,000 clones, about 85% of which are singletons. The sequenced material came from peripheral blood. These receptors were obtained from a woman aged 50 to 60 with COVID-19, enrolled during active disease.

This rearrangement joins TRBV7-2 to TRBJ1-1; D is possibly TRBD1 (5 bases). The CDR3 has 17 residues. Germline-derived CDR1 and CDR2 are SGHTA and FQGNSA. Trimming left V 0 bases short and J 4 bases short, with 18 bases between. CDR3 residues: CASSLAGASGGLTEAFF. CDR3 coding DNA: TGTGCCAGCAGCTTAGCCGGTGCCTCCGGGGGTCTCACTGAAGCTTTCTTT. Full variable domain (outside the CDR3, taken from reference TRBV7-2 and TRBJ1-1): GAGVSQSPSNKVTEKGKDVELRCDPISGHTALYWYRQSLGQGLEFLIYFQGNSAPDKSGLPSDRFSAERTGGSVSTLTIQRTQQEDSAVYLCASSLAGASGGLTEAFFGQGTRLTVV.

CDR3 loop: CASSVEGQYTDTQYF. CDR3 DNA sequence: TGTGCCAGCAGCGTAGAGGGACAGTACACAGATACGCAGTATTTT. V gene TRBV9 combines with J gene TRBJ2-3; 7 bases line up with TRBD1. V dropped 0 bases and J dropped 2; count of bases not matched to a gene: 3. The germline CDR1 and CDR2 sequences are SGDLS and YYNGEE. The CDR3 runs 15 residues.

The V gene is TRBV30, the J gene TRBJ2-6; D is perhaps TRBD2 (5 bases). CDR3 length: 15 residues. V was shortened by 1 base and J by 0 bases, with 7 bases between the two germline ends. Germline assignment: CDR1 GTSNPN and CDR2 SVGIG (reference sequence). CDR3 coding DNA: TGTGCCTGGAGTGGGGGAGACTCTGGGGCCAACGTCCTGACTTTC. This sequence encodes CAWSGGDSGANVLTF.

V gene TRBV5-1 combines with J gene TRBJ2-7, with a tentative D call TRBD1 (5 bases). The CDR3 contains 13 residues. The ends were cut back, 2 bases at V and 4 bases at J, with 10 bases in the middle. CDR1 and CDR2 from the germline V gene are SGHRS and YFSETQ. The CDR3 reads CASSFVQGYEQYF. For the CDR3, the DNA is TGCGCCAGCAGCTTTGTCCAGGGTTACGAGCAGTACTTC.

This clone was seen just once. The chain recombines TRBV6-5 with TRBJ2-5; 9 nucleotides line up with TRBD2. The V segment lost 11 bases and the J segment 4 bases; nucleotides outside the gene matches: 8. Per the germline V gene, CDR1 is MNHEY and CDR2 is SVGAGI. CDR3 length equals 13 residues. CDR3 sequence (DNA): TGTGCCGCAGCGGGAGGAGGTGGAGAGACCCAGTACTTC. As protein: CAAAGGGGETQYF.

V and J are TRBV29-1 and TRBJ2-1, with 8 bases identical to TRBD2. This CDR3 is 13 amino acids long. J gave up 8 bases and V 6 bases, and 9 bases lay outside the gene matches. CDR1 is SQVTM, CDR2 ANQGSEA, per germline. The CDR3 protein is CSVGGVLRDEQFF. DNA of the CDR3: TGCAGCGTCGGGGGGGTCCTACGGGATGAGCAGTTCTTC.

The chain recombines TRBV6-5 with TRBJ1-2, with D tentatively TRBD1 (6 bases). V lost 2 bases to trimming and J lost 4 bases, with 11 bases between them. The CDR3 has 14 amino acids. In germline, CDR1 is MNHEY, CDR2 SVGAGI. This CDR3 is CASSYADRGYGYTF. The CDR3 region has the DNA TGTGCCAGCAGTTACGCGGACAGAGGCTATGGCTACACCTTC.

The chain carries TRBV10-3 and TRBJ2-7; tentative D call: TRBD1 (8 bases). The V end was cut by 8 bases, the J end by 0 bases, with 14 bases between. CDR1 and CDR2 from the germline V gene are ENHRY and SYGVKD. CDR3 length: 14 residues. The CDR3 spells CAISGGGGSYEQYF. CDR3 in DNA: TGTGCCATCTCAGGGGGCGGGGGCTCCTACGAGCAGTACTTC.

The chain uses TRBV6-2 or TRBV6-3 and TRBJ1-1; D not resolved. The CDR3 is made up of 14 amino acids. Per the germline V gene, CDR1 is MNHEY and CDR2 is SVGEGT. The germline V and J ends were trimmed by 2 bases and 7 bases, with 14 bases remaining between them. CDR3 region: CASSYAPVSIEAFF. In nucleotides, the CDR3 is TGTGCCAGCAGTTACGCTCCAGTATCCATTGAAGCTTTCTTT.

This CDR3 reads CSVSEANGYTF. CDR3 nucleotides: TGCAGCGTCTCAGAGGCCAATGGCTACACCTTC. This chain joins TRBV29-1 and TRBJ1-2; D remains unclear. Germline V CDR1 and CDR2: SQVTM, ANQGSEA. This CDR3 is 11 amino acids long. The ends were cut back, 6 bases at V and 6 bases at J, with 11 bases in the middle.

The table lists this clone with a few counts. The chain carries TRBV28 and TRBJ1-2, with TRBD1 matching 7 bases. The CDR3 loop spans 16 amino acids. The junction had 14 bases not matched to a gene; V was cut back by 5 bases and J by 5 bases. CDR1 is MDHEN, CDR2 SYDVKM, per germline. In nucleotides, the CDR3 is TGTGCCAGCAGTCACCTCGGGACGCAGGGGGAATATGGCTACACCTTC. The encoded protein is CASSHLGTQGEYGYTF.

This chain joins TRBV2 and TRBJ1-5, with a weak D call TRBD1 (5 bases). The ends were cut back, 7 bases at V and 3 bases at J, with 10 bases in the middle. The CDR3 is made up of 13 amino acids. The germline V gene encodes CDR1 SNHLY and CDR2 FYNNEI. Here the CDR3 reads CASKKDTNQPQHF. The CDR3, as DNA: TGTGCCAGCAAAAAGGACACCAATCAGCCCCAGCATTTT.

The chain uses TRBV10-3 and TRBJ1-2; no firm D call. V lost 3 bases and J 5 bases, leaving 13 bases between the germline ends. This CDR3 region has 14 residues. Germline assignment: CDR1 ENHRY and CDR2 SYGVKD. CDR3: CAISDWVGEYGYTF. CDR3 coding DNA: TGTGCCATCAGTGATTGGGTTGGAGAGTATGGCTACACCTTC.

The genes are TRBV5-1 and TRBJ2-5, with D maybe TRBD2 (6 bases). Deletions cut 4 bases from V and 5 bases from J, with 15 bases between. There are 14 residues in the CDR3. The germline gives CDR1 SGHRS, CDR2 YFSETQ. For the CDR3, the DNA is TGCGCCAGCAGCGACCCGGGAGTCCGGGAGACCCAGTACTTC. It encodes CASSDPGVRETQYF.

The gene calls are TRBV7-2 and TRBJ1-4; possible D gene TRBD1, 5 bases. V lost 3 bases to trimming and J lost 8 bases, with 13 bases between them. The CDR3 extends over 14 amino acids. Per the germline V gene, CDR1 is SGHTA and CDR2 is FQGNSA. The CDR3 protein is CASSFPGRTEKLFF. CDR3 sequence (DNA): TGTGCCAGCAGCTTTCCCGGGAGGACAGAAAAACTGTTTTTT.

The chain has TRBV18 and TRBJ1-1, with D possibly being TRBD1 (5 bases). This CDR3 has 14 residues. From germline, CDR1 is KGHSH and CDR2 LQKENI. Trimming removed 4 bases from V and 1 base from J, with 10 bases in between. DNA for the CDR3: TGTGCCAGCTCACTCTTCGGGGGGAACACTGAAGCTTTCTTT. Residues: CASSLFGGNTEAFF.

V and J are TRBV5-1 and TRBJ2-1; the match to TRBD1 covers 7 bases. CDR1 and CDR2 (germline): SGHRS, YFSETQ. The V segment lost 1 base and the J segment 7 bases; nucleotides outside the gene matches: 2. The CDR3 length is 13 residues. The CDR3 nucleotides read TGCGCCAGCAGCTTGACAGGGGAGAATGAGCAGTTCTTC. The encoded protein is CASSLTGENEQFF.

With respect to this clone: At one boundary the junction diverges from the germline segment, which might be a read error. The chain links TRBV27 to TRBJ1-2, with no clear D. The germline gives CDR1 MNHEY, CDR2 SMNVEV (reference sequence). The CDR3 contains 11 residues. CDR3 residues: CASGQDYGYTF. The CDR3 DNA reads as TGTGCCAGCGGTCAAGACTACGGCTACACCTTC.

The CDR3 region has the DNA TGTGCCAGCAGTGACGTGAGAGGGGGCGGCTACGAGCAGTACTTC. It encodes CASSDVRGGGYEQYF. The rearrangement links TRBV2 to TRBJ2-7, with 7 bases matching TRBD1. This CDR3 comprises 15 residues. Trimming took 3 bases from V and 3 from J; bases not matched to a gene: 8. CDR1 and CDR2 from the germline V gene are SNHLY and FYNNEI.

The J gene is TRBJ1-2, the V gene TRBV6-5, with 8 bases identical to TRBD1. V trimming: 4 bases; J trimming: 3 bases; junction bases outside the gene matches: 4. The CDR3 is made up of 14 amino acids. Per germline, CDR1 MNHEY and CDR2 SVGAGI. CDR3 sequence reads: CASSSPGQDYGYTF. As DNA, the CDR3 is TGTGCCAGCAGTTCCCCGGGACAGGACTATGGCTACACCTTC.

The chain has TRBV3-1 (or the pseudogene TRBV3-2) and TRBJ1-4; TRBD1 is a possible D gene (5 bases). CDR1 and CDR2 (germline): LGHDT, YNNKEL (reference sequence). Trimming left V 1 base short and J 4 bases short, with 7 bases between. The CDR3 is 14 amino acids. The CDR3 sequence is CASSQGQGNEKLFF. In nucleotides, the CDR3 is TGTGCCAGCAGCCAAGGCCAGGGTAATGAAAAACTGTTTTTT.

The chain joins TRBV18 to TRBJ2-7, with 7 positions matching TRBD1. This CDR3 is built from 16 residues. The germline gives CDR1 KGHSH, CDR2 LQKENI. V shed 4 bases and J 3 bases; nucleotides not matched to a gene: 12. CDR3 DNA: TGTGCCAGCTCACTGGTGAGACAGGGTGGGTACTACGAGCAGTACTTC. Protein product: CASSLVRQGGYYEQYF.

This chain joins TRBV14 and TRBJ2-3, with 9 bases matching TRBD1. J was trimmed by 5 bases and V by 5 bases; bases with no gene match: 5. The CDR3 contains 14 residues. The germline V gene encodes CDR1 SGHDN and CDR2 FVKESK. The CDR3 DNA reads as TGTGCCAGCAGCACCGGACAGGGGCTAGATACGCAGTATTTT. Residues: CASSTGQGLDTQYF.

The chain employs TRBV6-1 and TRBJ1-5, with TRBD1 identical over 7 bases. Germline V gene lookup returns CDR1 MNHNS and CDR2 SASEGT. The CDR3 spans 18 residues. Trimming cost V 0 bases and J 1 base; bases outside gene matches: 9. CDR3 nucleotides: TGTGCCAGCAGTGAAGCGACGGTCCCGACAGGGAGCAATCAGCCCCAGCATTTT. As protein: CASSEATVPTGSNQPQHF.

The chain combines TRBV6-5 with TRBJ1-6; TRBD1 matches 7 bases. Trimming took 6 bases from V and 6 from J; bases not matched to a gene: 5. CDR3 size: 14 residues. Germline-derived CDR1 and CDR2 are MNHEY and SVGAGI. The CDR3 loop is CASSLGTANSPLHF. CDR3 nucleotide sequence: TGTGCCAGCAGCCTCGGGACAGCTAATTCACCCCTCCACTTT.

The chain is built from TRBV10-3 and TRBJ1-4; D not certain. Germline V gene data show CDR1 as ENHRY and CDR2 as SYGVKD. The ends were cut back, 3 bases at V and 0 bases at J, with 5 bases in the middle. The CDR3 runs to 14 residues. The CDR3 DNA reads TGTGCCATCAGTGATCAGACAACTAATGAAAAACTGTTTTTT. This sequence encodes CAISDQTTNEKLFF.

The V and J genes are TRBV30 and TRBJ2-4; perhaps TRBD1 as D (5 bases). V lost 7 bases and J lost 0, with 13 bases in between. From germline, CDR1 is GTSNPN and CDR2 SVGIG (reference sequence). The CDR3 loop spans 14 amino acids. Here the CDR3 DNA reads TGTGCCTCCACGCAGGGATTAGCCAAAAACATTCAGTACTTC. It is translated as CASTQGLAKNIQYF.